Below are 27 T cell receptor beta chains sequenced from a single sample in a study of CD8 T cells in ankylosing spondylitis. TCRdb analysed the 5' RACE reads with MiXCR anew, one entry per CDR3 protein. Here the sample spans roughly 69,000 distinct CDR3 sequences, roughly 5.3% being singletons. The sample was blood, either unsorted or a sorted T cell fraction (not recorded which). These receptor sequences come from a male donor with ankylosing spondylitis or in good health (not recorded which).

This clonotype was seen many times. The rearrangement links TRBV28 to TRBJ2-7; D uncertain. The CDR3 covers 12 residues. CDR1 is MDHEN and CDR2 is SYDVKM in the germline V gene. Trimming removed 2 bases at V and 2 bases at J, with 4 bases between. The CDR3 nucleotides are TGTGCCAGCAGTTTAGGGGCCTACGAGCAGTACTTC. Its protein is CASSLGAYEQYF.

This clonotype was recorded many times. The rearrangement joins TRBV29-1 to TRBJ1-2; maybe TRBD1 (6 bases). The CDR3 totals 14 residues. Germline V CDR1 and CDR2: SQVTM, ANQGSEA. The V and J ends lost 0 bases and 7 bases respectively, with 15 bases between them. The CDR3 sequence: CSVEDRGGAGGYTF. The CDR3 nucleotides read TGCAGCGTTGAAGATCGGGGGGGGGCTGGTGGCTACACCTTC.

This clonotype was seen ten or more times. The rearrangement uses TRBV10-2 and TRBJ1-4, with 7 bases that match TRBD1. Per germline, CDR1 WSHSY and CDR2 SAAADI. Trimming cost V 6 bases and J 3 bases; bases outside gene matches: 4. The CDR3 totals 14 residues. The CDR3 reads CASREQGSNEKLFF. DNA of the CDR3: TGCGCCAGCAGAGAACAGGGGTCTAATGAAAAACTGTTTTTT.

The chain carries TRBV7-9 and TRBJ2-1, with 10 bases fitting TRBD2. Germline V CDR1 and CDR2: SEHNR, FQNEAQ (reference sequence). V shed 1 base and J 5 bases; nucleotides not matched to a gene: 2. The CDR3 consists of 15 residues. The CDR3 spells CASSLGGLANNEQFF. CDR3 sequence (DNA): TGTGCCAGCAGCTTAGGGGGACTAGCGAACAATGAGCAGTTCTTC. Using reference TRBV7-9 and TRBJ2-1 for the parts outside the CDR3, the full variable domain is DTGVSQNPRHKITKRGQNVTFRCDPISEHNRLYWYRQTLGQGPEFLTYFQNEAQLEKSRLLSDRFSAERPKGSFSTLEIQRTEQGDSAMYLCASSLGGLANNEQFFGPGTRLTVL.

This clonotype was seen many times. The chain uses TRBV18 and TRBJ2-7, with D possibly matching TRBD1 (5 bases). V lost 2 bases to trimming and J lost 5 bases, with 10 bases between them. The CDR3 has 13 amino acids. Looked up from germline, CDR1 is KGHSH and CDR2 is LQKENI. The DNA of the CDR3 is TGTGCCAGCTCACCAGGGGCAATTAACGAGCAGTACTTC. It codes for CASSPGAINEQYF.

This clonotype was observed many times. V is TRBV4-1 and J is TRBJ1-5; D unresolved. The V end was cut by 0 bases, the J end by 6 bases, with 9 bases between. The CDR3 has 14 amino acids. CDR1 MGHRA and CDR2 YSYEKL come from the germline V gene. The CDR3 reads CASSQDQAGQPQHF. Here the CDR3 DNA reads TGCGCCAGCAGCCAAGATCAGGCGGGTCAGCCCCAGCATTTT.

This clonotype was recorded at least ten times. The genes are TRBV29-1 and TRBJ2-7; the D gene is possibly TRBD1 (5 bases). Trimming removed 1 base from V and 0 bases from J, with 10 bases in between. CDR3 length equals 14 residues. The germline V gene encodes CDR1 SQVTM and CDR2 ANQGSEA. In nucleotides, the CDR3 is TGCAGCGTTGAAGCTGCAGGGAACTCCTACGAGCAGTACTTC. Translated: CSVEAAGNSYEQYF.

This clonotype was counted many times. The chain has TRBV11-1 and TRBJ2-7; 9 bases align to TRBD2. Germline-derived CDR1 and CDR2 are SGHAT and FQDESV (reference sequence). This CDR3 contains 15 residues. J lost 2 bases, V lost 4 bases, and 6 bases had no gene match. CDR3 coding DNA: TGTGCCAGCAGCTCCGGACTAGCGCTAACCTACGAGCAGTACTTC. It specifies CASSSGLALTYEQYF. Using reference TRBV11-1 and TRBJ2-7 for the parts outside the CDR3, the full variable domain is EAEVAQSPRYKITEKSQAVAFWCDPISGHATLYWYRQILGQGPELLVQFQDESVVDDSQLPKDRFSAERLKGVDSTLKIQPAELGDSAMYLCASSSGLALTYEQYFGPGTRLTVT.

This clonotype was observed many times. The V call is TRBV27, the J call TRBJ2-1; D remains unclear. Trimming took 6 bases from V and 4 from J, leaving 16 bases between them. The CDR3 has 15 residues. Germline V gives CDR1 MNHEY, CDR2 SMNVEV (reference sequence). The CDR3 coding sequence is TGTGCCAGCAGGCTCCTTAAGGACGGATACAATGAGCAGTTCTTC. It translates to CASRLLKDGYNEQFF.

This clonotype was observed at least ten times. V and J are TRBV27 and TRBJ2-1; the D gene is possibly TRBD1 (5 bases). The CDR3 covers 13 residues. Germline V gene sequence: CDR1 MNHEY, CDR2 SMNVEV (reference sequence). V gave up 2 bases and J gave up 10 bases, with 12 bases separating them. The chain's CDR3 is CASSLTLRTEQFF. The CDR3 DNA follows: TGTGCCAGCAGTTTAACACTTCGGACAGAGCAGTTCTTC.

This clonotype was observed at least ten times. The CDR3 DNA sequence: TGCGCCAGCAGCCGGGAGACAGGGGTTGAGCAGTTCTTC. It is translated as CASSRETGVEQFF. The gene calls are TRBV4-3 and TRBJ2-1, with 8 bases matching TRBD1. This CDR3 has 13 amino acids. Germline lookup yields CDR1 LGHNA and CDR2 YSLEER. Losses at the gene ends were 4 bases for V and 9 bases for J; bases not matched to a gene: 5.

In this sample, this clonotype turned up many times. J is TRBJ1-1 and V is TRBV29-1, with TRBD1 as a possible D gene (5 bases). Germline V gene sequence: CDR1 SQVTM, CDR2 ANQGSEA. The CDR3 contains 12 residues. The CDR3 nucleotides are TGCGGGGCCGGGATCATGAACACTGAAGCTTTCTTT. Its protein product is CGAGIMNTEAFF.

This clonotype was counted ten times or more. DNA of the CDR3: TGTGCCAGCAGCTTAGCGGGACTTATAGGTGAAAAACTGTTTTTT. Its translation: CASSLAGLIGEKLFF. This sequence joins TRBV7-2 and TRBJ1-4; D is possibly TRBD1 (5 bases). Per germline, CDR1 SGHTA and CDR2 FQGNSA. The CDR3 runs 15 residues. V was cut by 0 bases and J by 7 bases, with 12 bases left in between.

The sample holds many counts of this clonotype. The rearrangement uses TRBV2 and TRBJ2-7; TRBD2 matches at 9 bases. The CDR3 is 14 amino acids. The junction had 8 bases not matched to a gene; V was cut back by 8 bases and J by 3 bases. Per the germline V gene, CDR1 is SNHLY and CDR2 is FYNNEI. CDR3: CASWAGGSNYEQYF. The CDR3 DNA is TGTGCCAGCTGGGCGGGGGGGTCGAACTACGAGCAGTACTTC.

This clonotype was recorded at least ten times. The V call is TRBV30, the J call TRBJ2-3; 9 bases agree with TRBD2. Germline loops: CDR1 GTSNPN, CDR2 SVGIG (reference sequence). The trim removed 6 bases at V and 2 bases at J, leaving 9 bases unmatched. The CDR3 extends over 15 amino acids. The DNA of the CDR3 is TGTGCCTGTGCCGCGGGGGGGGGCACCACAGATACGCAGTATTTT. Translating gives CACAAGGGTTDTQYF.

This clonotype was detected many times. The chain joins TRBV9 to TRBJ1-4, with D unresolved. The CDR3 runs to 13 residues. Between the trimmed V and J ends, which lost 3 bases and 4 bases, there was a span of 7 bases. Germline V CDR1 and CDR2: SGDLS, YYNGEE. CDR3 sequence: CASSDGINEKLFF. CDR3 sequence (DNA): TGTGCCAGCAGCGACGGGATTAATGAAAAACTGTTTTTT.

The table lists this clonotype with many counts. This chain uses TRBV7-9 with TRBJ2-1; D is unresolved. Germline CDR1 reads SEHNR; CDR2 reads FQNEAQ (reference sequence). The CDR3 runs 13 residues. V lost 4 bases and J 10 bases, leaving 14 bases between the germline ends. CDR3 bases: TGTGCCAGCAGCTCGTCACAGTCGGACGAGCAGTTCTTC. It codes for CASSSSQSDEQFF.

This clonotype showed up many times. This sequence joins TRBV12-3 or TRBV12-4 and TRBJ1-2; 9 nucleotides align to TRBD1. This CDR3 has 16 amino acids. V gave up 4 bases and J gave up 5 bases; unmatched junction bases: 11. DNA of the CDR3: TGTGCCAGCAGTTCCTGGACAGGGGCTTCCGAGTATGGCTACACCTTC. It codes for CASSSWTGASEYGYTF.

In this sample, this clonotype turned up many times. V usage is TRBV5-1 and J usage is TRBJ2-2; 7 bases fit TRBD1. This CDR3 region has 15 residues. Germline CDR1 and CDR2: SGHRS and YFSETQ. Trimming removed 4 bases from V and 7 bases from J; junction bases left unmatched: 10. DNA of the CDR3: TGCGCCAGCAGCCGAGGGGGACAGAGGGACGGGGAGCTGTTTTTT. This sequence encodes CASSRGGQRDGELFF. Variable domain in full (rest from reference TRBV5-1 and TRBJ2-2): KAGVTQTPRYLIKTRGQQVTLSCSPISGHRSVSWYQQTPGQGLQFLFEYFSETQRNKGNFPGRFSGRQFSNSRSEMNVSTLELGDSALYLCASSRGGQRDGELFFGEGSRLTVL.

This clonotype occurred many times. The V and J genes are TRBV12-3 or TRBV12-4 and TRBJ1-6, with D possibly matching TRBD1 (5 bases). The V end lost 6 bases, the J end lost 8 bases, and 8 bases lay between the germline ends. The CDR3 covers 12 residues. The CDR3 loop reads CASRGGDSPLHF. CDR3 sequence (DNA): TGTGCCAGCAGGGGGGGGGATTCACCCCTCCACTTT.

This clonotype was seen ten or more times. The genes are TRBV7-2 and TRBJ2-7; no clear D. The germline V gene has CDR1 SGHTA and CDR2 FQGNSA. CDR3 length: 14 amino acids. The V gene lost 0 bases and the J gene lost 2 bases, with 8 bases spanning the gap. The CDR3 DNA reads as TGTGCCAGCAGCTTAGCGTCAGCTACCTACGAGCAGTACTTC. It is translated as CASSLASATYEQYF. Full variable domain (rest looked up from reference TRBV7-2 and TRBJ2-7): GAGVSQSPSNKVTEKGKDVELRCDPISGHTALYWYRQSLGQGLEFLIYFQGNSAPDKSGLPSDRFSAERTGGSVSTLTIQRTQQEDSAVYLCASSLASATYEQYFGPGTRLTVT.

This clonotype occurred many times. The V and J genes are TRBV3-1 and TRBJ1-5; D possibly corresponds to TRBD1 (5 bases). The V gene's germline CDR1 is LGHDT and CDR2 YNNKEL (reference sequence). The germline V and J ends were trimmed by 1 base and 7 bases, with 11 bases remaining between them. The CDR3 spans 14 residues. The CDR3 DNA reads TGTGCCAGCAGCCAAGGGGCAGGGAAGCAGCCCCAGCATTTT. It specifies CASSQGAGKQPQHF. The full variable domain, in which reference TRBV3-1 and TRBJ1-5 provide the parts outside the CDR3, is DTAVSQTPKYLVTQMGNDKSIKCEQNLGHDTMYWYKQDSKKFLKIMFSYNNKELIINETVPNRFSPKSPDKAHLNLHINSLELGDSAVYFCASSQGAGKQPQHFGDGTRLSIL.

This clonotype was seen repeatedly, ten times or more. The CDR3 DNA is TGTGCCATCAGTGAAAAGGGTGAGAGTGAGACCCAGTACTTC. Amino acids: CAISEKGESETQYF. The chain combines TRBV10-3 with TRBJ2-5; D is uncertain. Between the trimmed V and J ends, which lost 3 bases and 5 bases, there was a span of 13 bases. Germline V gene data show CDR1 as ENHRY and CDR2 as SYGVKD. The length of the CDR3 is 14 residues.

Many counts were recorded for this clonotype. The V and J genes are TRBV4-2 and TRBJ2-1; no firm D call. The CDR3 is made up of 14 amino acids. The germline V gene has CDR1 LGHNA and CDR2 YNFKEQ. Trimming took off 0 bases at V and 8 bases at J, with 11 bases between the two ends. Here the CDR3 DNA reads TGTGCCAGCAGCCAAGATTTGAGAGGAGATGAGCAGTTCTTC. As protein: CASSQDLRGDEQFF.

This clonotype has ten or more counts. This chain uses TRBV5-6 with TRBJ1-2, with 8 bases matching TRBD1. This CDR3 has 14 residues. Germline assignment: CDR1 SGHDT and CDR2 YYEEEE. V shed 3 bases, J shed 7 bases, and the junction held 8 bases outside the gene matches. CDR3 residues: CASSWRAGGLGYTF. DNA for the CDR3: TGTGCCAGCAGCTGGAGGGCAGGGGGCCTTGGCTACACCTTC.

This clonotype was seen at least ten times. CDR3 DNA sequence: TGCGCCAGCAGGAAGGTATTCAGGGAGCAGGAAGAGCAGTACTTC. Protein sequence: CASRKVFREQEEQYF. This chain joins TRBV10-2 and TRBJ2-7, with D perhaps given as TRBD1 or TRBD2 (5 bases each). Germline CDR1 WSHSY, CDR2 SAAADI. The CDR3 has 15 amino acids. V was trimmed by 6 bases and J by 7 bases, leaving 22 bases between them.

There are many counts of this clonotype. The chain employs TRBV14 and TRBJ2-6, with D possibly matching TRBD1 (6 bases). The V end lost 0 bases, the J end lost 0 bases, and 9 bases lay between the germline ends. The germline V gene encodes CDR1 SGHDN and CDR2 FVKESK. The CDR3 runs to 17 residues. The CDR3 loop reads CASSQDTGISGANVLTF. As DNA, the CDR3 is TGTGCCAGCAGCCAAGATACAGGGATCTCTGGGGCCAACGTCCTGACTTTC.